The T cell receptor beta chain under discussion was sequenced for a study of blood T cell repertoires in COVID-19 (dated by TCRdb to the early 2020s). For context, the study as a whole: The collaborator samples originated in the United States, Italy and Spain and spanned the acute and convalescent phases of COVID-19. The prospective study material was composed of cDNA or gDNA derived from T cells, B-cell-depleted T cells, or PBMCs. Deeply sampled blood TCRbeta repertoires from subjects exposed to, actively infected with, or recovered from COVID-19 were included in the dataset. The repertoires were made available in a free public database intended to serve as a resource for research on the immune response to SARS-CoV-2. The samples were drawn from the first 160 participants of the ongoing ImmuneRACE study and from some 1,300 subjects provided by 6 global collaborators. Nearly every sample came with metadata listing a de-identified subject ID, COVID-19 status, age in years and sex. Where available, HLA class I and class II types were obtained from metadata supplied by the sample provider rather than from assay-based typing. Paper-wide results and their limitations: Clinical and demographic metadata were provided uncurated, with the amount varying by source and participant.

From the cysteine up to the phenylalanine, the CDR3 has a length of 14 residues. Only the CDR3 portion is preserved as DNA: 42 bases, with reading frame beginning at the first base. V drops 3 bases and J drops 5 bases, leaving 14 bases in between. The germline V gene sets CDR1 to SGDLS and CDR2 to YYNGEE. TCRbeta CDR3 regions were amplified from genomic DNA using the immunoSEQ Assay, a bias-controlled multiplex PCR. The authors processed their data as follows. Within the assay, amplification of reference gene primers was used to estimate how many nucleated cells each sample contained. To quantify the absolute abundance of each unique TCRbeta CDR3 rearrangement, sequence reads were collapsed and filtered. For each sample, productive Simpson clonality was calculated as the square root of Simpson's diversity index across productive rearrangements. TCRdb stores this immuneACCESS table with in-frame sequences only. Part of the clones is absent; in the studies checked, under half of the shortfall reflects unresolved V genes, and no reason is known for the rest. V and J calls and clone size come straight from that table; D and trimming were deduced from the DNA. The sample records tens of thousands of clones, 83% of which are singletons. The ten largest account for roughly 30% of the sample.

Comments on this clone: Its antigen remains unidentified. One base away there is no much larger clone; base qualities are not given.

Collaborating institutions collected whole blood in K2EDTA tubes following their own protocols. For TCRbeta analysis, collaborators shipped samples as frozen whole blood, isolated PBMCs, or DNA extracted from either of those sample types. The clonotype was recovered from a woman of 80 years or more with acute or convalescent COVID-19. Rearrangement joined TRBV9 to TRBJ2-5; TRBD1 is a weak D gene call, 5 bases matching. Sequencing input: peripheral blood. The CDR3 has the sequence CASSATVSRETQYF. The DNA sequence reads TGTGCCAGCAGCGCGACAGTTTCGCGGGAGACCCAGTACTTC.